The sequence of this T cell receptor beta chain was determined in a study of T cells in Graves' hyperthyroidism and ophthalmopathy (dated by TCRdb to about 2019). With respect to the entire study: Peripheral blood was collected at initial diagnosis, before any treatment. To identify TCR V-J signatures that set the groups apart, the researchers used a discovery cohort of 100 patients, made up of 40 to 45 with Graves' ophthalmopathy and some 55 with stable Graves' hyperthyroidism. Prospective prediction of ophthalmopathy was tested in an independent validation cohort of fewer than 20 hyperthyroidism patients and 15 to 17 patients who later progressed to ophthalmopathy. The approximately 100 discovery patients were randomly split 7:3 into training and test sets. The study also compared thyroid tissue and blood T-cell repertoires from roughly 6 Graves' hyperthyroidism patients. Following sampling, methimazole starting at 30 mg daily was given to hyperthyroidism patients, and high-dose intravenous methylprednisolone was given to ophthalmopathy patients. The paper describes TCR Vbeta CDR3 sequencing of 120 to 150 peripheral blood samples, made up of some 42 ophthalmopathy patients, 70 to 75 hyperthyroidism patients and some 17 progressor patients. Points the paper makes about the study in general: In validation, progression to ophthalmopathy was predicted by the model with 70.59% sensitivity and roughly 72% specificity, a median of around 5.9 months before onset. Ophthalmopathy was separated from stable hyperthyroidism by a 13 V-J signature model, with over 85% sensitivity and roughly 81% specificity obtained in cross-validation and 80%/75% obtained in testing. Most expanded thyroid clonotypes (frequency above 0.001) were also found in blood, which suggests that blood repertoires may mirror thyroid immune responses. Sample size was not statistically predetermined, and investigators were not blinded to group allocation.

Amplification of TCR beta CDR3 regions was carried out from RNA transcripts. The first round of RT-PCR for the TCR CDR3 was performed with the HTBI primer set and the Qiagen OneStep RT-PCR kit. The libraries were constructed in a second round of multiplex PCR and then size-selected and purified. Sequencing of the libraries was done on an Illumina HiSeq2000 using paired-end 100 bp reads. In the authors' own workflow: Raw data were processed with SOAPnuke, discarding reads with adapters, uncalled bases, mean Phred below 15, or no exact constant-primer or identifier match. High-quality paired reads were merged using COPE v1.2.5, and each unique nucleotide sequence was defined as a clonotype. MiTCR v1.1 was used to align clonotypes to the IMGT TRBV, TRBD and TRBJ reference segments. The analysis included only V-J combinations with a frequency above 0.0001, which together covered 98% to 99.2% of the repertoires. The TCS score was defined as the ratio of F50 (clonal expansion) to E x V (chaos), calculated using BLOSUM62-based TCRdist between CDR3 peptides within each V-J. Welch's t-statistics and random forest reduced fewer than 550 V-J features to roughly 13, which were used in a naive Bayes classifier (R e1071). TCRdb trimmed the raw reads at Q25, called clones with MiXCR and kept productive beta chains. For every CDR3 protein sequence, its rows merge into one entry that carries the most common genes and DNA. The V and J calls were determined by TCRdb, not by the authors. Here the sample has under 500,000 distinct CDR3 sequences; over 11% occur a single time. The ten largest clones add up to 25% to 30% of the sample.

In its sample, this clonotype was seen many times. The specificity of this receptor is unknown. No base qualities exist here, and no much larger clone lies one base off it. CDR1 and CDR2 were assigned from the germline V gene (reference sequence) as GTSNPN and SVGIG. The V and J ends are trimmed by 1 base and 4 bases, leaving 11 bases between them. Taken from cysteine to phenylalanine, the CDR3 has 13 residues. Only the CDR3 DNA is retained, 39 bases long and in frame from the first base. Ophthalmopathy patients had moderately to severely active disease, with a Clinical Activity Score of 3 or more, a NOSPECS grade of 4 or more, and a disease duration of less than 3 months. The study excluded patients with uncontrolled infections, other autoimmune diseases, pregnancy or lactation. Diagnoses were based on clinical symptoms, serum thyroxine and TRAb, thyroid ultrasound and orbital computed tomography. Ficoll-Paque density gradient centrifugation was used to isolate PBMCs from around 10 ml of fresh peripheral blood. Total RNA was extracted using Trizol reagent, and RNA quality was assessed on an Agilent 2100 Bioanalyzer.

Here the chain combines TRBV30 and TRBJ2-7; there is no confident call for the D gene. This receptor was taken from a man aged 50-60 years with Graves' ophthalmopathy. The specimen was blood. The CDR3 is CAWSAERTYEQYF. The nucleotides are TGTGCCTGGAGTGCGGAGAGGACGTACGAGCAGTACTTC.